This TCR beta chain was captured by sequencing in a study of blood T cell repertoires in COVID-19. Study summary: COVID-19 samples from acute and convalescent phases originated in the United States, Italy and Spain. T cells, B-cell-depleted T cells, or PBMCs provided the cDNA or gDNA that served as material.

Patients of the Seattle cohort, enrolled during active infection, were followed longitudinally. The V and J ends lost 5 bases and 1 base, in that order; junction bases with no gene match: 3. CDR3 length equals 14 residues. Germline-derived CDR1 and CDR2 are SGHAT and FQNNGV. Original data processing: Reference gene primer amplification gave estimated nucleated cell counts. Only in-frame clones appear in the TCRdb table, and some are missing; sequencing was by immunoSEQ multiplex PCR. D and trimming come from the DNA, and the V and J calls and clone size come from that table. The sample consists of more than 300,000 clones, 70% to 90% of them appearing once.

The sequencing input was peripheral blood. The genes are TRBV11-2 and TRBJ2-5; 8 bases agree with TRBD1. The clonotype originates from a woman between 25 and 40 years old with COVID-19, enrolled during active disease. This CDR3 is CASSATGGQETQYF. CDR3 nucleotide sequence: TGTGCCAGCAGCGCTACAGGGGGCCAAGAGACCCAGTACTTC.